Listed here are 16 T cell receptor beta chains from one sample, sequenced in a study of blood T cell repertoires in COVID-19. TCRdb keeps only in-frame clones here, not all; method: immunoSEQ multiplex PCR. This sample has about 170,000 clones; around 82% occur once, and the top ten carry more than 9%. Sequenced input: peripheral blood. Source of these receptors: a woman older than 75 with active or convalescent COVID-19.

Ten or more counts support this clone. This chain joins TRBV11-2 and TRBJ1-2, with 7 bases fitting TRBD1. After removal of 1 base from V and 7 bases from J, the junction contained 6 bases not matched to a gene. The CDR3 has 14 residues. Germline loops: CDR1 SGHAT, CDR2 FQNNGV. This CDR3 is CASSLAGTVVGYTF. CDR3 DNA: TGTGCCAGCAGCTTAGCTGGGACAGTAGTTGGCTACACCTTC.

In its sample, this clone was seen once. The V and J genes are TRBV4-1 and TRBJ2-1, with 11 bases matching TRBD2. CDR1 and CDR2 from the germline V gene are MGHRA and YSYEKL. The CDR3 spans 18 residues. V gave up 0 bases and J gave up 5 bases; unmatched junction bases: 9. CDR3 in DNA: TGCGCCAGCAGCCAAGATATTTTTCAGGGACTAGCGGACAATGAGCAGTTCTTC. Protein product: CASSQDIFQGLADNEQFF.

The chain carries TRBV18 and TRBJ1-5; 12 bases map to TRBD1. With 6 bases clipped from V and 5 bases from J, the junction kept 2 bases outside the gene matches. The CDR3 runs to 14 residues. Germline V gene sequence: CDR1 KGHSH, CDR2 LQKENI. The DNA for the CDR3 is TGTGCCAGCTCGGGACAGGGGGCCGATCAGCCCCAGCATTTT. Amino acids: CASSGQGADQPQHF. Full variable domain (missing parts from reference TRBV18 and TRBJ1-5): NAGVMQNPRHLVRRRGQEARLRCSPMKGHSHVYWYRQLPEEGLKFMVYLQKENIIDESGMPKERFSAEFPKEGPSILRIQQVVRGDSAAYFCASSGQGADQPQHFGDGTRLSIL.

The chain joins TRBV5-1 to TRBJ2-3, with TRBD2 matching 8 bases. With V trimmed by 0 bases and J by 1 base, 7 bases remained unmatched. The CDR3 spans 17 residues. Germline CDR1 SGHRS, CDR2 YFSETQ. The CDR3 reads CASSLGPRAGGTDTQYF. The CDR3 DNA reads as TGCGCCAGCAGCTTGGGACCGAGAGCGGGAGGCACAGATACGCAGTATTTT.

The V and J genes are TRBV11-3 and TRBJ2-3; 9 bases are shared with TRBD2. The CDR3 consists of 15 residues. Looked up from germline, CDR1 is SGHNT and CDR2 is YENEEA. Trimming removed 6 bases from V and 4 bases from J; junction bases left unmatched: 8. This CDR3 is CASRDSGSGSDTQYF. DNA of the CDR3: TGTGCCAGCAGGGATAGCGGGAGTGGATCAGATACGCAGTATTTT.

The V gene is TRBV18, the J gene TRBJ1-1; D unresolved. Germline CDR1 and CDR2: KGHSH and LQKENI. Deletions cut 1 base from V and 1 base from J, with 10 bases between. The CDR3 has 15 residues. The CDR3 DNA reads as TGTGCCAGCTCACCACGGGCCGCTTCGAACACTGAAGCTTTCTTT. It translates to CASSPRAASNTEAFF.

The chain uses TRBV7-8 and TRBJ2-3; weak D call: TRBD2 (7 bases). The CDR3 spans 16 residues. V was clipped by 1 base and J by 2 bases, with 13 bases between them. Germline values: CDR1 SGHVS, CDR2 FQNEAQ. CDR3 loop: CASSLVTGGLTDTQYF. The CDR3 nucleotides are TGTGCCAGCAGCTTAGTTACGGGGGGCCTCACAGATACGCAGTATTTT.

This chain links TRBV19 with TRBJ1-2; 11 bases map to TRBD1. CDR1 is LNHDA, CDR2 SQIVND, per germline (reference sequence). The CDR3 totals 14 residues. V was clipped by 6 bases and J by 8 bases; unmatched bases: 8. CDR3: CASRPGQGAWGYTF. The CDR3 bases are TGTGCCAGTAGGCCCGGACAGGGGGCTTGGGGCTACACCTTC.

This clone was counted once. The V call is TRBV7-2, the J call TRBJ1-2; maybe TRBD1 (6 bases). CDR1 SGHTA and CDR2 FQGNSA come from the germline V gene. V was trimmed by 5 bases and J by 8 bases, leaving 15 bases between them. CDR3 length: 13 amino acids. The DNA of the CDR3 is TGTGCCAGCAGCCTCGACAGGCTAAACGGCTACACCTTC. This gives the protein CASSLDRLNGYTF.

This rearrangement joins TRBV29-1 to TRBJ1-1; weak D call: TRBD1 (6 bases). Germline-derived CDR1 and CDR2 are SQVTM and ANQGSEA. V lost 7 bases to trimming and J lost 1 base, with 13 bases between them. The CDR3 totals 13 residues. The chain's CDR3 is CSAWTEKNTEAFF. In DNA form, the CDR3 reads TGCAGCGCCTGGACAGAAAAGAACACTGAAGCTTTCTTT.

Here the CDR3 DNA reads TGCGCCAGCAGCCAAGTGGGGCCTAGCGGGTCCTTGGGGAGCCCCTACGAGCAGTACTTC. It encodes CASSQVGPSGSLGSPYEQYF. V is TRBV4-1 and J is TRBJ2-7, with 8 bases that match TRBD2. Germline trimming cut 1 base from V and 2 bases from J; bases unmatched to any gene: 19. The germline gives CDR1 MGHRA, CDR2 YSYEKL. The CDR3 consists of 20 residues.

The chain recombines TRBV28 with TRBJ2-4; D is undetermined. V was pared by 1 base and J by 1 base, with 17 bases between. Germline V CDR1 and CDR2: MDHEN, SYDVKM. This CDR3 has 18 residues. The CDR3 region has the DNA TGTGCCAGCAGTTTATCCCCCTTAACTGGGCTGGCCAAAAACATTCAGTACTTC. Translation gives CASSLSPLTGLAKNIQYF.

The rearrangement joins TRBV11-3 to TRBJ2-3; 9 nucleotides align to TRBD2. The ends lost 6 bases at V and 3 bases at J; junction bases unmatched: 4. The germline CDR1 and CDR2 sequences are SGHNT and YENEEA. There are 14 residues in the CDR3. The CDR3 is CASSLAGRTDTQYF. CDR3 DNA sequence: TGTGCCAGCAGTCTAGCGGGAAGAACAGATACGCAGTATTTT.

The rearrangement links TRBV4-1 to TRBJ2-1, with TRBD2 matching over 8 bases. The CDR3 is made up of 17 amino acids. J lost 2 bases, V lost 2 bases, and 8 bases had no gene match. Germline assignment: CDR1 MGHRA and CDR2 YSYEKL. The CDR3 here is CASSQHRGGRTYNEQFF. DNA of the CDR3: TGCGCCAGCAGCCAACATCGCGGCGGGAGGACCTACAATGAGCAGTTCTTC.

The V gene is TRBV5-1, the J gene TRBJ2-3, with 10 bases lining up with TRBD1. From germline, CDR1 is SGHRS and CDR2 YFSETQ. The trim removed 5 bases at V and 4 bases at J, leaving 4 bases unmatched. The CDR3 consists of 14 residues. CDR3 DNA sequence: TGCGCCAGCAGTGGGACAGGGGTGGCAGATACGCAGTATTTT. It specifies CASSGTGVADTQYF. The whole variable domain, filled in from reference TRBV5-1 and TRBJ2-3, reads KAGVTQTPRYLIKTRGQQVTLSCSPISGHRSVSWYQQTPGQGLQFLFEYFSETQRNKGNFPGRFSGRQFSNSRSEMNVSTLELGDSALYLCASSGTGVADTQYFGPGTRLTVL.

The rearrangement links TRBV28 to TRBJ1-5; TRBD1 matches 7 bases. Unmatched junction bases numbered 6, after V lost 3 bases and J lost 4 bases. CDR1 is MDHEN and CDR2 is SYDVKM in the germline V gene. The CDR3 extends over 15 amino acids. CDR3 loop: CASSFESDRNQPQHF. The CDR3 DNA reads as TGTGCCAGCAGTTTTGAATCGGACAGGAATCAGCCCCAGCATTTT.